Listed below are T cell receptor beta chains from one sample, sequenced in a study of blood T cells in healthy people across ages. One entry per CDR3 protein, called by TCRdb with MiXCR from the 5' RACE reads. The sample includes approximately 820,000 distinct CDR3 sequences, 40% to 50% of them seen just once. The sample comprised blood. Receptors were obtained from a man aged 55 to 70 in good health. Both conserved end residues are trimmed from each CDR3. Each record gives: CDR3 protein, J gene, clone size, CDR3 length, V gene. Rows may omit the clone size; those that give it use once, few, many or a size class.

CDR3: SASRVVQETQY
J: TRBJ2-5
size: -
length: 11
V: TRBV20-1

CDR3: ASSTGVEQF
J: TRBJ2-1
size: few
length: 9
V: TRBV2

CDR3: ASSVTGKEQY
J: TRBJ2-7
size: -
length: 10
V: TRBV7-2

CDR3: ASSRSGTGRTNYGYT
J: TRBJ1-2
size: few
length: 15
V: TRBV5-6

CDR3: AITPPEDNSPLH
J: TRBJ1-6
size: few
length: 12
V: TRBV7-9

CDR3: ASSQNSKPMGEQF
J: TRBJ2-1
size: few
length: 13
V: TRBV14

CDR3: ASSNELVGETRY
J: TRBJ2-5
size: -
length: 12
V: TRBV5-6

CDR3: ASSLGRDSLGYEQY
J: TRBJ2-7
size: few
length: 14
V: TRBV7-9

CDR3: SARDPGRSYEQY
J: TRBJ2-7
size: few
length: 12
V: TRBV20-1

CDR3: ASSLGQSSGANVLT
J: TRBJ2-6
size: few
length: 14
V: TRBV7-3

CDR3: SVGWGGYGYT
J: TRBJ1-2
size: few
length: 10
V: TRBV29-1

CDR3: ATSVAGTYNEQF
J: TRBJ2-1
size: -
length: 12
V: TRBV24-1

CDR3: ASSLAATAYEQY
J: TRBJ2-7
size: -
length: 12
V: TRBV5-6